The 10 T cell receptor beta chains given below trace back to one sample, sequenced in a study of human T cells and chemical hapten exposure. Time point noted: patch test 3, about 24 weeks after DPC sensitization. The treatment here: therapeutic diphenylcyclopropenone sensitization with weekly scalp DPC. Each CDR3 protein gets one entry after TCRdb re-called the RACE reads with MiXCR. Among 95,000 to 150,000 distinct CDR3 sequences listed, about 11% were seen once. The sequencing used whole blood, collected in connection with sensitization to the hapten diphenylcyclopropenone (DPC). These receptors were taken from a woman between 45 and 65 years old with alopecia areata. Some clones in this sample may be carry-over from other donors' samples.

V gene TRBV7-2 combines with J gene TRBJ2-2, with D possibly being TRBD1 or TRBD2 (5 bases each). V shed 6 bases and J shed 0 bases, with 8 bases lying between them. CDR1 SGHTA and CDR2 FQGNSA come from the germline V gene. The CDR3 has 14 residues. The CDR3 DNA reads TGTGCCAGCAGGTCGGGGCCGAACACCGGGGAGCTGTTTTTT. Its translation: CASRSGPNTGELFF. The full variable domain, its missing parts supplied by reference TRBV7-2 and TRBJ2-2, is GAGVSQSPSNKVTEKGKDVELRCDPISGHTALYWYRQSLGQGLEFLIYFQGNSAPDKSGLPSDRFSAERTGGSVSTLTIQRTQQEDSAVYLCASRSGPNTGELFFGEGSRLTVL.

This clonotype was found many times. CDR3 in DNA: TGCGCCAGCAGCGGTCAGTCTGGAGGAGGAGTACTTCGAACAGATACGCAGTATTTT. This codes for CASSGQSGGGVLRTDTQYF. J is TRBJ2-3 and V is TRBV5-1, with a weak D call TRBD2 (5 bases). V dropped 4 bases and J dropped 3 bases, with 27 bases sitting between them. CDR1 and CDR2 (germline): SGHRS, YFSETQ. There are 19 residues in the CDR3.

The V gene is TRBV24-1, the J gene TRBJ2-1, with 9 bases that match TRBD2. The CDR3 covers 14 residues. Trimming removed 0 bases from V and 8 bases from J; junction bases left unmatched: 1. CDR1 is KGHDR, CDR2 SFDVKD, per germline. The CDR3 reads CATSDLRLADEQFF. The DNA of the CDR3 is TGTGCCACCAGTGATTTGCGACTAGCGGATGAGCAGTTCTTC.

The CDR3 here is CASSVGPAVDYGYTF. The CDR3 nucleotides are TGTGCCAGCAGTGTGGGCCCAGCGGTTGACTATGGCTACACCTTC. The chain joins TRBV2 to TRBJ1-2; D unclear. Per the germline V gene, CDR1 is SNHLY and CDR2 is FYNNEI. The germline V and J ends were trimmed by 4 bases and 3 bases, with 15 bases remaining between them. This CDR3 spans 15 amino acids.

This sequence joins TRBV5-1 and TRBJ2-3, with a weak D call TRBD2 (6 bases). V was shortened by 3 bases and J by 2 bases, with 16 bases between the two germline ends. CDR1 and CDR2 from the germline V gene are SGHRS and YFSETQ. This CDR3 spans 16 amino acids. The CDR3 nucleotides read TGCGCCAGCAGCTCCCTGGTCGGGGGAGTCACAGATACGCAGTATTTT. Protein sequence: CASSSLVGGVTDTQYF.

The J gene is TRBJ2-1, the V gene TRBV10-3; 7 bases are shared with TRBD1. Germline-derived CDR1 and CDR2 are ENHRY and SYGVKD. Unmatched junction bases numbered 3, after V lost 2 bases and J lost 5 bases. The CDR3 is 14 residues long. CDR3 sequence: CAISEPGTDNEQFF. CDR3 DNA sequence: TGTGCCATCAGTGAGCCCGGGACAGACAATGAGCAGTTCTTC.

The chain couples TRBV27 to TRBJ1-1, with a tentative D call TRBD1 (6 bases). Deletions cut 3 bases from V and 2 bases from J, with 7 bases between. CDR1 MNHEY and CDR2 SMNVEV come from the germline V gene (reference sequence). The CDR3 is 13 residues long. CDR3 nucleotide sequence: TGTGCCAGCAGTTTGGGACACAACACTGAAGCTTTCTTT. Residues: CASSLGHNTEAFF.

This clonotype has ten or more counts. The CDR3 here is CASSSARTSGRTQYF. CDR3 nucleotide sequence: TGTGCCAGCAGTTCCGCCCGGACTAGCGGGAGGACGCAGTATTTT. This chain uses TRBV28 with TRBJ2-3, with 14 nucleotides matching TRBD2. V lost 4 bases, J lost 9 bases, and 6 bases stayed unmatched. CDR3 length: 15 amino acids. Per germline, CDR1 MDHEN and CDR2 SYDVKM.

This clonotype was seen at least ten times. The genes are TRBV29-1 and TRBJ1-2; weak D call: TRBD1 (5 bases). The CDR3 spans 14 residues. CDR1 and CDR2 (germline): SQVTM, ANQGSEA. V lost 4 bases and J lost 7, with 19 bases in between. CDR3 bases: TGCAGCGTTGTATCACCCAGGGCAGTGGCTGGCTACACCTTC. The encoded protein is CSVVSPRAVAGYTF.

This clonotype was seen more than once but under ten times. This chain joins TRBV6-5 and TRBJ2-1; 8 nucleotides agree with TRBD1. The CDR3 contains 13 residues. Germline CDR1 MNHEY, CDR2 SVGAGI. The V segment lost 4 bases and the J segment 9 bases; nucleotides outside the gene matches: 5. CDR3 DNA: TGTGCCAGCAGTTCCCAGGGGGCGGGTGAGCAGTTCTTC. It codes for CASSSQGAGEQFF.